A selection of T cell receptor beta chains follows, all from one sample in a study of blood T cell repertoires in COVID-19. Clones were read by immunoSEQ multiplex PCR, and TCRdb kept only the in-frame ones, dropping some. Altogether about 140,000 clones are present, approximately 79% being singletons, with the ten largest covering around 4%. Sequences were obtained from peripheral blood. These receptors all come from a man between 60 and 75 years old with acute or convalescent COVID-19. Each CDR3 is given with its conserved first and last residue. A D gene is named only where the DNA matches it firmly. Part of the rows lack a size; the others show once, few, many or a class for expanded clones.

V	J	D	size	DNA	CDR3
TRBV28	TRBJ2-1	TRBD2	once	TGTGCCAGCAGCAGTCTAGCGGGAGGGTACAATGAGCAGTTCTTC	CASSSLAGGYNEQFF
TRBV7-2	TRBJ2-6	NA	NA	TGTGCCAGCAGCACCGGACAGGGGGCCAACGTCCTGACTTTC	CASSTGQGANVLTF
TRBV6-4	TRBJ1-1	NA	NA	TGTGCCAGCAGCCTGTCGGGGGGGGACACTGAAGCTTTCTTT	CASSLSGGDTEAFF
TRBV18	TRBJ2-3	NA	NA	TGTGCCAGTCGTGATACGGGAACAGATACGCAGTATTTT	CASRDTGTDTQYF
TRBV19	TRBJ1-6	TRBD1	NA	TGTGCATCGGGACAGGGTGGATCACCCCTCCACTTT	CASGQGGSPLHF
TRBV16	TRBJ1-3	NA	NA	TGTGCCAGCAGCCCTTCGGGGAGTCCCCTTCTCTCTGGAAACACCATATATTTT	CASSPSGSPLLSGNTIYF
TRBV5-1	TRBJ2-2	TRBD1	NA	TGCGCCAGCAGCTGGAAACCGGGACAGGAGACCACCGGGGAGCTGTTTTTT	CASSWKPGQETTGELFF
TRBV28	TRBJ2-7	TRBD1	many	TGTGCCAGCAGTTTCTCCCACCGGACAGGTACCTACGAGCAGTACTTC	CASSFSHRTGTYEQYF
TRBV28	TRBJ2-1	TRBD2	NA	TGTGCCAGCATCCCACCAAGGCCGGGACTAGCGGGAGGTGAGCAGTTCTTC	CASIPPRPGLAGGEQFF
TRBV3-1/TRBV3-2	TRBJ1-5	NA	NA	TGTGCCAGCAGCCAAGCCTACGGTTATCAGCCCCAGCATTTT	CASSQAYGYQPQHF
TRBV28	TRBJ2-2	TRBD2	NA	TGTGCCAGCACGAACAGCCCGCTAGCGGGAGTGGGGGAGCTGTTTTTT	CASTNSPLAGVGELFF
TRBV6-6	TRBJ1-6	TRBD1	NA	TGTGCCAGCAGCACCACAGGGGGCCAGTCACCCCTCCACTTT	CASSTTGGQSPLHF
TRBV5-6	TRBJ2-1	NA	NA	TGTGCCAGCAGTCCCACAGGGTACAATGAGCAGTTCTTC	CASSPTGYNEQFF
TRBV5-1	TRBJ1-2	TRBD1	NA	TGCGCCAGCGCACAGGGGGCGGAAGGCTACACCTTC	CASAQGAEGYTF
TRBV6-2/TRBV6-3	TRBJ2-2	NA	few	TGTGCCAGCAGCCAACATAACGCGAACACCGGGGAGCTGTTTTTT	CASSQHNANTGELFF
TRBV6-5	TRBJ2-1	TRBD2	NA	TGTGCCAGCAGTTACTATAGCGGGAGAGGGGCGAATGAGCAGTTCTTC	CASSYYSGRGANEQFF
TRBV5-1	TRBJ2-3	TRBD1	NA	TGCGCCAGCAGCTCGACAGGGAGCGCAGATACGCAGTATTTT	CASSSTGSADTQYF
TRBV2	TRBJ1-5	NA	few	TGTGCCAGCAGTGAAAGGGGGAATCAGCCCCAGCATTTT	CASSERGNQPQHF
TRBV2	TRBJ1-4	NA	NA	TGTGCCAGCAGTGAAGGCAGGGTGAAGTTTTTT	CASSEGRVKFF
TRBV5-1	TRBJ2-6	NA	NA	TGCGCCAGCAGCTTGGACCCGAGCTCTGGGGCCAACGTCCTGACTTTC	CASSLDPSSGANVLTF
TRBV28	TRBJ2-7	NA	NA	TGTGCCAGCAGCTACTACGAGCAGTACTTC	CASSYYEQYF
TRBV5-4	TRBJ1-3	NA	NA	TGTGCCAGCAGTGGGAACGGGGGTTCAGGAAACACCATATATTTT	CASSGNGGSGNTIYF
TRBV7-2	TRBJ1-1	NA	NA	TGTGCCAGCAGCTTAGCGCGTTACACTGAAGCTTTCTTT	CASSLARYTEAFF
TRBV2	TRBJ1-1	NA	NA	TGTGCCAGCAGGGGGGGGACTGAAGCTTTCTTT	CASRGGTEAFF
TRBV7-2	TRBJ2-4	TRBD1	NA	TGTGCCAGCAGCTTTACAGGGGGCGCCGCCAAAAACATTCAGTACTTC	CASSFTGGAAKNIQYF
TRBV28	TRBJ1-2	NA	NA	TGTGCCAGCAGTTTCCTGGACTTGGGAGGCTACACCTTC	CASSFLDLGGYTF
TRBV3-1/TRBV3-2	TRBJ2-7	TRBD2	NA	TGTGCCAGCAGCCAAGCGGCTAGCGGGAGTCGCGAGCAGTACTTC	CASSQAASGSREQYF
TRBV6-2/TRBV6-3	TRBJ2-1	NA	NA	TGTGCCAGCAGTTACTCTCAGGTTTACAATGAGCAGTTCTTC	CASSYSQVYNEQFF
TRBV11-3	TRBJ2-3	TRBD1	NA	TGTGCCAGCAGCTCCGGACAGGGGAGAGATACGCAGTATTTT	CASSSGQGRDTQYF
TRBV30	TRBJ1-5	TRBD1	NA	TGTGCCTGGGGACAGGGATTGGACAATCAGCCCCAGCATTTT	CAWGQGLDNQPQHF
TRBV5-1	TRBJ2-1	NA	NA	TGCGCCAGCAGCTTGGAACCGGGAACTGAGCAGTTCTTC	CASSLEPGTEQFF
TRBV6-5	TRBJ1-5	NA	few	TGTGCCAGCAGTTGGGCCCGGGACTCAAATCAGCCCCAGCATTTT	CASSWARDSNQPQHF
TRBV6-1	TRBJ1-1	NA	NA	TGTGCCAGCAGTGAAACGCACGCCGGGGGAGCTTTCTTT	CASSETHAGGAFF
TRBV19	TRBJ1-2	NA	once	TGTGCCAGTAGTATAAACCCCGGCAGGGCCTATGGCTACACCTTC	CASSINPGRAYGYTF
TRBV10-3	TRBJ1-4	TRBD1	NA	TGTGCCATCAGTGAAAGAAGGGGGACAGGGGATAATGAAAAACTGTTTTTT	CAISERRGTGDNEKLFF
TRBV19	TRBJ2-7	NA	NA	TGTGCCAGTAGCCGCTCCGGGACACCCAACTACGAGCAGTACTTC	CASSRSGTPNYEQYF
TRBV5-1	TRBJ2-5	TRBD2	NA	TGCGCCAGCAGCTCAGAGGGGAGGGCGGAGACCCAGTACTTC	CASSSEGRAETQYF
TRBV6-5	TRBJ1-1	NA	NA	TGTGCCAGCAACTCGGCAGGAGGGAACACTGAAGCTTTCTTT	CASNSAGGNTEAFF
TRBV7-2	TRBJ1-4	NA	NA	TGTGCCAGCAGCTCCCCCCGCGACAGACATGAAAAACTGTTTTTT	CASSSPRDRHEKLFF
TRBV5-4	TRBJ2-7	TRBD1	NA	TGTGCCAGCAGCTTGGGACAGGGAATAACCTCCTACGAGCAGTACTTC	CASSLGQGITSYEQYF
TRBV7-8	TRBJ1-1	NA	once	TGTGCCACCTCAGGGGACACTGAAGCTTTCTTT	CATSGDTEAFF
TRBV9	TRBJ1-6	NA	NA	TGTGCCAGCAGTTCATCTGCGTCATGGGGGGATTCACCCCTCCACTTT	CASSSSASWGDSPLHF
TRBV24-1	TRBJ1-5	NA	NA	TGTGCCACCAGTGAGACAGACGTGGGGCAGCCCCAGCATTTT	CATSETDVGQPQHF
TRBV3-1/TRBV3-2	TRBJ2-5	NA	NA	TGTGCCAGCTTGGGGGGGCGCGGGGAGACCCAGTACTTC	CASLGGRGETQYF
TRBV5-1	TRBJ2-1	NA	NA	TGCGCCAGCAGCTGGGGGGGACAGGAGTACAATGAGCAGTTCTTC	CASSWGGQEYNEQFF
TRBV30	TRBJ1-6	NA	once	TGTGCCTGGAGTCCGGGTCTCCGAGGGCCCCTCCACTTT	CAWSPGLRGPLHF
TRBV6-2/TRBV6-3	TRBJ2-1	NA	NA	TGTGCCAGCAGTTACGAGGAGGGAAAATGGGACAATGAGCAGTTCTTC	CASSYEEGKWDNEQFF
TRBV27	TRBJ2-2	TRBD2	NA	TGTGCCAGCAGTCCCCTGCGGAGTAGCGGGAACGTCGGGGAGCTGTTTTTT	CASSPLRSSGNVGELFF
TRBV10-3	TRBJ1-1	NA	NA	TGTGCCATCAGTGTGCACAGCTCGAGCACTGAAGCTTTCTTT	CAISVHSSSTEAFF
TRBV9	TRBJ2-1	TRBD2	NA	TGTGCCAGCAGCTTCACTAGCGGGGAGGGGCTATCCTACAATGAGCAGTTCTTC	CASSFTSGEGLSYNEQFF
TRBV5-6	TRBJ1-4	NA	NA	TGTGCCAGCAGGGGCTTCGGGGACAATAATGAAAAACTGTTTTTT	CASRGFGDNNEKLFF